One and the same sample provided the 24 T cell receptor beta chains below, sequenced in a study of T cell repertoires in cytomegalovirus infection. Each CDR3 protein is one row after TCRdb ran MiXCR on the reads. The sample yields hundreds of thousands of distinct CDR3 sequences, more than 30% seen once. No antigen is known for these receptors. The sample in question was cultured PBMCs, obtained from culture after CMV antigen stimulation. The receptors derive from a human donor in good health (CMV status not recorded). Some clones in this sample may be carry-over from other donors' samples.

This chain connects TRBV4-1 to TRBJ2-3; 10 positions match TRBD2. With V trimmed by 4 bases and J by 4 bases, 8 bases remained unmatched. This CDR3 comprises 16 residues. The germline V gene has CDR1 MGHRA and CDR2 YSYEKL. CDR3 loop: CASSLIAGGVPDTQYF. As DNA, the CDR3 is TGCGCCAGCAGCCTTATAGCGGGAGGTGTACCAGATACGCAGTATTTT.

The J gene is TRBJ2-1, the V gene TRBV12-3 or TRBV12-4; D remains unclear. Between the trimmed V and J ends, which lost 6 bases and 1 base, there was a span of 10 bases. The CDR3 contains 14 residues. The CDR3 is CASRFGISYNEQFF. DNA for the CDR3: TGTGCCAGCAGATTCGGTATATCCTACAATGAGCAGTTCTTC.

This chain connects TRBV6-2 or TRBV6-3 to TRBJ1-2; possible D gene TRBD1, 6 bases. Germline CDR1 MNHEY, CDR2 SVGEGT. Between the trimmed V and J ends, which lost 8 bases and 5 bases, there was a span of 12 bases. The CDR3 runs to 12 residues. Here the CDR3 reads CASGGRIYGYTF. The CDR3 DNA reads TGTGCCAGCGGGGGGCGAATATATGGCTACACCTTC.

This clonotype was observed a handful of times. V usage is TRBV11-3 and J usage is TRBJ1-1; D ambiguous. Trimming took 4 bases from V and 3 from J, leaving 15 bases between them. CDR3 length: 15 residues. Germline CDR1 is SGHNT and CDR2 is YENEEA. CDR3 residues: CASSSEPGRDTEAFF. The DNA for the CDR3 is TGTGCCAGCAGCTCGGAACCGGGGAGGGACACTGAAGCTTTCTTT.

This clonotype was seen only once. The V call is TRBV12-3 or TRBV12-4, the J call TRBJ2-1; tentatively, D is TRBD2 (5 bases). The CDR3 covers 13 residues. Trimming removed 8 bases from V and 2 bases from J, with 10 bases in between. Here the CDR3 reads CASGSPPYNEQFF. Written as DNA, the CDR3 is TGTGCCAGCGGGAGTCCCCCCTACAATGAGCAGTTCTTC.

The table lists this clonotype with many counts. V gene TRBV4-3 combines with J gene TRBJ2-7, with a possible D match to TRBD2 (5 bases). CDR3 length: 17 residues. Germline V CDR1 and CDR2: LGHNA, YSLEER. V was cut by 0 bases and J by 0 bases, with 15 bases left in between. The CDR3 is CASSQDYRVDYSYEQYF. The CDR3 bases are TGCGCCAGCAGCCAAGATTACCGGGTAGACTACTCCTACGAGCAGTACTTC.

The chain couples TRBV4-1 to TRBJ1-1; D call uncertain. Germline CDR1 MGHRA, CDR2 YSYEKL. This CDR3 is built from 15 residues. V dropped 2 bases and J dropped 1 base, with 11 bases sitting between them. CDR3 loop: CASSQQVTSNTEAFF. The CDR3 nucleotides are TGCGCCAGCAGCCAACAGGTTACCTCGAACACTGAAGCTTTCTTT.

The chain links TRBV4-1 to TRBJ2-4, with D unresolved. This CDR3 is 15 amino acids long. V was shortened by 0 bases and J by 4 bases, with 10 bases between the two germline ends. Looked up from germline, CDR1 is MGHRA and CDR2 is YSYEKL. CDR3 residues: CASSQEGRQKNIQYF. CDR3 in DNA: TGCGCCAGCAGCCAAGAAGGACGGCAAAAAAACATTCAGTACTTC.

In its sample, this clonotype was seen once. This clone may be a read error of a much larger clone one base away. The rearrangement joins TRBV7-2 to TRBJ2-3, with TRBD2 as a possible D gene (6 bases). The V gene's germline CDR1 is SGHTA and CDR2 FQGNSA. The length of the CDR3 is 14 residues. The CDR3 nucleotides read TGTGCCAGCAGCTCCGGGGGTTACACAGATACGCGGTATTTT. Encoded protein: CASSSGGYTDTRYF.

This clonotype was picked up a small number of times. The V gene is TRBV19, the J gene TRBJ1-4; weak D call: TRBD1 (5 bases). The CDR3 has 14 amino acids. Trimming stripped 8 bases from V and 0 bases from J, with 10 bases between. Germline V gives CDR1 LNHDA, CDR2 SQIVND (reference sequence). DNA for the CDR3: TGTGCCAGTCGGGACGGACCAACTAATGAAAAACTGTTTTTT. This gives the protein CASRDGPTNEKLFF.

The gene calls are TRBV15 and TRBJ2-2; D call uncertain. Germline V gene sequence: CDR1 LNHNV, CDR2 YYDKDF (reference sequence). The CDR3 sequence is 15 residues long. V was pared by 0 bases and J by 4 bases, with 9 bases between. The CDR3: CATSREVASTGELFF. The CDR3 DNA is TGTGCCACCAGCAGAGAAGTAGCCAGCACCGGGGAGCTGTTTTTT. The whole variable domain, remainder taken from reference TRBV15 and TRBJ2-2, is DAMVIQNPRYQVTQFGKPVTLSCSQTLNHNVMYWYQQKSSQAPKLLFHYYDKDFNNEADTPDNFQSRRPNTSFCFLDIRSPGLGDTAMYLCATSREVASTGELFFGEGSRLTVL.

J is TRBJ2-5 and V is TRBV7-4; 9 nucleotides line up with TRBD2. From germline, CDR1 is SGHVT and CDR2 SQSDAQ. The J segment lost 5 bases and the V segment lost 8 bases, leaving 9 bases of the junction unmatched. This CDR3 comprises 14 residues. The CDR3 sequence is CASRLGLALETQYF. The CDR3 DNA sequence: TGTGCCAGCCGTCTCGGACTAGCGTTGGAGACCCAGTACTTC.

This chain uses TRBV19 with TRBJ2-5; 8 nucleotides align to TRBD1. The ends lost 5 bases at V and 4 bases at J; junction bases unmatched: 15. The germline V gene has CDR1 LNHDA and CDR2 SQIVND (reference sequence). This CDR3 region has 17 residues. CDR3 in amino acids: CASSPRPGQGPVETQYF. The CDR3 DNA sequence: TGTGCCAGTAGTCCAAGACCTGGACAGGGACCCGTAGAGACCCAGTACTTC.

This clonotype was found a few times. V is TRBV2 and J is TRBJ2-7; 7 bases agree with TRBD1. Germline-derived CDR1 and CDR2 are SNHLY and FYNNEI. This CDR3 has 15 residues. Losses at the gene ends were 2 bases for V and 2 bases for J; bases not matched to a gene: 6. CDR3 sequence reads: CASSERQGVPYEQYV. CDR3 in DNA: TGTGCCAGCAGTGAAAGGCAGGGGGTCCCCTACGAGCAGTACGTC.

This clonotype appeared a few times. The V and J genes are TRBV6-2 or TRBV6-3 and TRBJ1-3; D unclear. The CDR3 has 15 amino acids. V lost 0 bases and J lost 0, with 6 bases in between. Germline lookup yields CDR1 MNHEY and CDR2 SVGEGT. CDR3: CASSYSSDSGNTIYF. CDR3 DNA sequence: TGTGCCAGCAGTTACTCATCTGACTCTGGAAACACCATATATTTT.

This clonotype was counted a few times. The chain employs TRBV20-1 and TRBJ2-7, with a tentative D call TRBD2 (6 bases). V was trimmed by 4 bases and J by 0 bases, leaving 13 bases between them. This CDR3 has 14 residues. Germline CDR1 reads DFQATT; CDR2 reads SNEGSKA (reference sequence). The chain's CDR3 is CSANPLAFSYEQYF. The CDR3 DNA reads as TGCAGTGCTAATCCTCTAGCGTTCTCCTACGAGCAGTACTTC.

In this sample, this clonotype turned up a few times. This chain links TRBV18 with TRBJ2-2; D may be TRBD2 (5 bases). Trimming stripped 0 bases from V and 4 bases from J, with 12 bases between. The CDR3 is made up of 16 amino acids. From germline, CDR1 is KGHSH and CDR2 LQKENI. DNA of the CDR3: TGTGCCAGCTCACCACCGGAGGATGTTTCCACCGGGGAGCTGTTTTTT. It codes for CASSPPEDVSTGELFF.

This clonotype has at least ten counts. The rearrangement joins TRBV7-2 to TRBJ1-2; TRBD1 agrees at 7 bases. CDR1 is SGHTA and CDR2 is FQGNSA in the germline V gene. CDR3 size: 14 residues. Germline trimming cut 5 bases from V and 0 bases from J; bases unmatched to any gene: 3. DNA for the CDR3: TGTGCCAGCAGCCTTACAGGGGCTAACTATGGCTACACCTTC. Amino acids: CASSLTGANYGYTF.

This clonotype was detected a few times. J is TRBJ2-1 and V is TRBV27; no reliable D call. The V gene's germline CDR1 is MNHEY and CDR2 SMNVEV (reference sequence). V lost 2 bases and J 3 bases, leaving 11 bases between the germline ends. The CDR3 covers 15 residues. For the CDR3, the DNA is TGTGCCAGCAGTTTAGCGGCGGAATTCTACAATGAGCAGTTCTTC. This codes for CASSLAAEFYNEQFF.

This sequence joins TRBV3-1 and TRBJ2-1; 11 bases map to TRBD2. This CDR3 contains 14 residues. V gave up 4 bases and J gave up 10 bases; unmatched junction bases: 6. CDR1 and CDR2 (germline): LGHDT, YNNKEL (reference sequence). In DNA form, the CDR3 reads TGTGCCAGCAGCCGACTAGCGGGATATGAAGAGCAGTTCTTC. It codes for CASSRLAGYEEQFF.

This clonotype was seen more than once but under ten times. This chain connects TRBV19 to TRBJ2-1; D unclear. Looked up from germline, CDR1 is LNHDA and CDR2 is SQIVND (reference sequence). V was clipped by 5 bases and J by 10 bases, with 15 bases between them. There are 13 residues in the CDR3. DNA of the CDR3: TGTGCCAGTAGTGCCCTCAGTCAGACAGAGCAGTTCTTC. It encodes CASSALSQTEQFF.

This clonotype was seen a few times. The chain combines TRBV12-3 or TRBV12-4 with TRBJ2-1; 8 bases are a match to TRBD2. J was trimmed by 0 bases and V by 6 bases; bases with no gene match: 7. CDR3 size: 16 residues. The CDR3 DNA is TGTGCCAGCAGCCTTAGCGGGACGGGCTCCTACAATGAGCAGTTCTTC. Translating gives CASSLSGTGSYNEQFF.

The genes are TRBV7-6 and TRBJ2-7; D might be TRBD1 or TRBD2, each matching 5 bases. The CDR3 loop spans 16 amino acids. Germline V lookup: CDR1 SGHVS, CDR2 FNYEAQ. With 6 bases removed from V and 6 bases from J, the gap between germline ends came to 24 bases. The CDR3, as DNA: TGTGCCAGCAGTTTACCGCCAGAGGGACCCCTCTCCGAGCAGTACTTC. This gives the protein CASSLPPEGPLSEQYF.

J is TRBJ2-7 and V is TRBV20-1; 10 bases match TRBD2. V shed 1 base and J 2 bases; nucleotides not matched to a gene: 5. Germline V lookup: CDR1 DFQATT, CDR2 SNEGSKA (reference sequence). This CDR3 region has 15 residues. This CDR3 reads CSARGLAGVTYEQYF. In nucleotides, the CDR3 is TGCAGTGCTAGAGGGCTAGCGGGAGTCACCTACGAGCAGTACTTC.